Below are 25 T cell receptor beta chains sequenced from a single sample in a study of blood T cells in healthy people across ages. Together with a sample-barcoded 5' primer, a J-beta primer mix was included in a second PCR lasting roughly 6 to 12 cycles. TCRdb re-called the 5' RACE reads with MiXCR, one entry per CDR3 protein. The data show about 1.5 million distinct CDR3 sequences, 35% to 45% seen once. Sequenced sample: blood. These receptors were collected from a woman between 18 and 29 years old in good health.

CDR3 DNA: TGTGCCATCAGAACTAGCGGGTCCTCGCACGAGCAGTTCTTC. Residues: CAIRTSGSSHEQFF. The gene calls are TRBV10-3 and TRBJ2-1, with TRBD2 identical over 9 bases. CDR1 is ENHRY, CDR2 SYGVKD, per germline. CDR3 length equals 14 residues. J lost 10 bases, V lost 6 bases, and 10 bases had no gene match.

This clonotype came up a few times. The V gene is TRBV27, the J gene TRBJ1-1, with TRBD1 matching 8 bases. With V trimmed by 8 bases and J by 5 bases, 7 bases remained unmatched. This CDR3 spans 13 amino acids. Germline CDR1 and CDR2: MNHEY and SMNVEV (reference sequence). This chain's CDR3 is CASLDRAWTEAFF. The CDR3 coding sequence is TGTGCCAGCCTGGACAGGGCCTGGACTGAAGCTTTCTTT.

Concerning this clonotype itself: This may arise from a read error, as a much more abundant clone is one base away. The rearrangement joins TRBV28 to TRBJ2-7; 7 bases align to TRBD2. The CDR3 loop spans 12 amino acids. The germline V gene has CDR1 MDHEN and CDR2 SYDVKM. The CDR3 DNA is TGTGCCAGCGGCGCTAGCGGTTACGGGCAGTACTTC. It codes for CASGASGYGQYF.

This clonotype was seen repeatedly, ten times or more. This chain links TRBV29-1 with TRBJ2-7; D might be TRBD1 (6 bases). Germline values: CDR1 SQVTM, CDR2 ANQGSEA. This CDR3 region has 12 residues. The ends were cut back, 2 bases at V and 3 bases at J, with 8 bases in the middle. For the CDR3, the DNA is TGCAGCGTTGAACTACAGGGCTACGAGCAGTACTTC. This encodes CSVELQGYEQYF.

This clonotype was counted only a few times. The chain carries TRBV25-1 and TRBJ2-2; D is unresolved. This CDR3 has 13 amino acids. The germline gives CDR1 MGHDK, CDR2 SYGVNS. Trimming removed 4 bases at V and 0 bases at J, with 3 bases between. CDR3 sequence reads: CASSVANTGELFF. The CDR3 bases are TGTGCCAGCAGTGTTGCGAACACCGGGGAGCTGTTTTTT. Variable domain in full (rest from reference TRBV25-1 and TRBJ2-2): EADIYQTPRYLVIGTGKKITLECSQTMGHDKMYWYQQDPGMELHLIHYSYGVNSTEKGDLSSESTVSRIRTEHFPLTLESARPSHTSQYLCASSVANTGELFFGEGSRLTVL.

The V gene is TRBV6-2 or TRBV6-3, the J gene TRBJ2-1; 15 nucleotides align to TRBD2. The CDR3 consists of 13 residues. Germline loops: CDR1 MNHEY, CDR2 SVGEGT. V dropped 8 bases and J dropped 14; count of bases not matched to a gene: 7. Written as DNA, the CDR3 is TGTGCCAGCGCGGGACTAGCGGGAGGTGGGGAGTTCTTC. As protein: CASAGLAGGGEFF.

The table lists this clonotype with a few counts. The chain joins TRBV3-1 to TRBJ2-7, with D maybe TRBD1 (5 bases). Trimming removed 5 bases from V and 3 bases from J, with 14 bases in between. Germline-derived CDR1 and CDR2 are LGHDT and YNNKEL (reference sequence). The CDR3 consists of 14 residues. The CDR3 nucleotides are TGTGCCAGCAGCGACCAGGGTTTCGTCTACGAGCAGTACTTC. It yields the protein CASSDQGFVYEQYF.

This clonotype came up a few times. This chain links TRBV10-3 with TRBJ2-4, with D uncertain. The end of the DNA aligns better with TRBJ2-7, so the J call may be wrong. The CDR3 runs to 13 residues. Germline CDR1 is ENHRY and CDR2 is SYGVKD. The DNA for the CDR3 is TGTGCCATCAGTGTATCGGCTACCTACGAGCAGTACTTC. It codes for CAISVSATYEQYF.

V gene TRBV6-5 combines with J gene TRBJ2-7; unclear D gene. With the DNA end fitting TRBJ2-5 better, the J assignment may be wrong. This CDR3 comprises 12 residues. From germline, CDR1 is MNHEY and CDR2 SVGAGI. Here the CDR3 reads CAIRTPRETQYF. Written as DNA, the CDR3 is TGTGCCATTCGGACGCCGCGAGAGACCCAGTACTTC.

The chain recombines TRBV10-3 with TRBJ2-7; 7 bases align to TRBD1. V gave up 11 bases and J gave up 3 bases; unmatched junction bases: 7. The CDR3 loop spans 12 amino acids. From germline, CDR1 is ENHRY and CDR2 SYGVKD. CDR3 nucleotides: TGTGCCTCAGGGACAGAGCACTACGAGCAGTACTTC. Its translation is CASGTEHYEQYF.

This clonotype occurred a few times. V usage is TRBV7-2 and J usage is TRBJ2-1; D is undetermined. The germline CDR1 and CDR2 sequences are SGHTA and FQGNSA. V was clipped by 1 base and J by 7 bases, with 8 bases between them. The CDR3 runs to 13 residues. The CDR3 region is CASSLVDWNEQFF. The CDR3 DNA reads TGTGCCAGCAGCTTAGTCGACTGGAATGAGCAGTTCTTC.

The CDR3 sequence is CASSTGTGAVLALNEQFF. CDR3 nucleotides: TGTGCCAGCAGCACCGGGACAGGGGCCGTACTAGCCCTCAATGAGCAGTTCTTC. This sequence joins TRBV7-6 and TRBJ2-1; 10 bases line up with TRBD1. Trimming took 5 bases from V and 6 from J; bases not matched to a gene: 16. Germline loops: CDR1 SGHVS, CDR2 FNYEAQ. The CDR3 consists of 18 residues.

The chain carries TRBV10-1 and TRBJ2-4; a possible D gene is TRBD1 (6 bases). V was shortened by 0 bases and J by 0 bases, with 12 bases between the two germline ends. This CDR3 region has 17 residues. CDR1 and CDR2 from the germline V gene are WNHNN and SYGVQD (reference sequence). The CDR3 reads CASSESRTAIAKNIQYF. In DNA, the CDR3 is TGCGCCAGCAGTGAGTCCCGGACAGCCATAGCCAAAAACATTCAGTACTTC.

The chain couples TRBV27 to TRBJ2-7; perhaps TRBD2 as D (6 bases). This CDR3 has 12 residues. V lost 7 bases and J lost 1, with 8 bases in between. In germline, CDR1 is MNHEY, CDR2 SMNVEV (reference sequence). The chain's CDR3 is CASTSGSYEQYF. CDR3 nucleotides: TGTGCCAGCACCAGCGGGTCCTACGAGCAGTACTTC.

The gene calls are TRBV9 and TRBJ1-2; D not certain. V lost 2 bases and J 1 base, leaving 12 bases between the germline ends. Germline-derived CDR1 and CDR2 are SGDLS and YYNGEE. The length of the CDR3 is 15 residues. CDR3 residues: CASSVSLEGNYGYTF. CDR3 in DNA: TGTGCCAGCAGCGTGAGCTTAGAGGGTAACTATGGCTACACCTTC.

The rearrangement uses TRBV12-3 or TRBV12-4 and TRBJ1-1; 8 bases align to TRBD1. V was pared by 6 bases and J by 11 bases, with 8 bases of the junction left unmatched. The length of the CDR3 is 12 residues. CDR3 protein: CASSPDRGFAFF. The CDR3 nucleotides are TGTGCCAGCAGCCCTGACAGGGGTTTCGCTTTCTTT.

In its sample, this clonotype was seen once. The chain employs TRBV18 and TRBJ2-1; either TRBD1 or TRBD2 may supply D (5 bases each). V was shortened by 6 bases and J by 8 bases, with 14 bases between the two germline ends. Looked up from germline, CDR1 is KGHSH and CDR2 is LQKENI. The CDR3 extends over 13 amino acids. The DNA of the CDR3 is TGTGCCAGCTCCCGGGGACCTGGAGATGAGCAGTTCTTC. Amino acids: CASSRGPGDEQFF.

For this clonotype: A much larger clone sits a single nucleotide away, making a read error possible. V is TRBV4-3 and J is TRBJ2-1, with a possible D match to TRBD1 (5 bases). CDR1 and CDR2 from the germline V gene are LGHNA and YSLEER. CDR3 length: 14 residues. The CDR3 loop is CASSQRGSYNEQVF. CDR3 DNA sequence: TGCGCCAGCAGCCAAAGGGGCTCCTACAATGAGCAGGTCTTC.

This clonotype was detected only a few times. J is TRBJ2-1 and V is TRBV6-2 or TRBV6-3; no firm D call. Trimming took off 8 bases at V and 4 bases at J, with 12 bases between the two ends. Germline V gene lookup returns CDR1 MNHEY and CDR2 SVGEGT. The CDR3 length is 13 residues. The CDR3 sequence is CASGATNYNEQFF. CDR3 nucleotides: TGTGCCAGCGGAGCTACTAATTACAATGAGCAGTTCTTC.

CDR3 loop: CASSQGAAGGFDEQYF. CDR3 DNA sequence: TGTGCCAGCAGCCAGGGGGCCGCAGGGGGCTTTGATGAGCAGTACTTC. This chain links TRBV11-2 with TRBJ2-7; 8 bases are shared with TRBD1. Germline-derived CDR1 and CDR2 are SGHAT and FQNNGV. The CDR3 sequence is 16 residues long. After removal of 5 bases from V and 7 bases from J, the junction contained 16 bases not matched to a gene.

This clonotype came up many times. The chain employs TRBV12-3 or TRBV12-4 and TRBJ1-2; possibly TRBD1 for D (5 bases). The CDR3 has 14 residues. The V end lost 1 base, the J end lost 4 bases, and 10 bases lay between the germline ends. CDR3 in amino acids: CASSLGRQSYGYTF. For the CDR3, the DNA is TGTGCCAGCAGTTTAGGTAGACAGTCCTATGGCTACACCTTC.

DNA of the CDR3: TGTGCCAGCAATCTGCGGGGGGTTATGCACGAGCAGTACTTC. This codes for CASNLRGVMHEQYF. The chain is built from TRBV28 and TRBJ2-4, with TRBD2 matching 8 bases. The closer fit of TRBJ2-7 to the DNA end suggests the J call may be wrong. The CDR3 has 14 amino acids. Germline CDR1 is MDHEN and CDR2 is SYDVKM.

The chain has TRBV12-3 or TRBV12-4 and TRBJ1-2; TRBD1 aligns across 7 bases. The V and J ends lost 5 bases and 2 bases, in that order; junction bases with no gene match: 5. The CDR3 runs 14 residues. DNA of the CDR3: TGTGCCAGCAGTGGGGACAGCTGGAACTATGGCTACACCTTC. It codes for CASSGDSWNYGYTF.

V gene TRBV29-1 combines with J gene TRBJ2-7; weak D call: TRBD1 (5 bases). CDR3 size: 12 residues. V was clipped by 0 bases and J by 6 bases, with 9 bases between them. Germline lookup yields CDR1 SQVTM and CDR2 ANQGSEA. The CDR3 spells CSVEDLRGEQYF. CDR3 in DNA: TGCAGCGTTGAAGATCTAAGGGGCGAGCAGTACTTC.

The chain has TRBV12-3 or TRBV12-4 and TRBJ1-2, with D tentatively TRBD1 (6 bases). CDR3 size: 16 residues. The V and J ends lost 6 bases and 4 bases respectively, with 21 bases between them. The CDR3 region is CASSPSDRTQLYGYTF. In DNA, the CDR3 is TGTGCCAGCAGCCCAAGCGACAGGACACAACTCTATGGCTACACCTTC.